Shown below are 2 T cell receptor beta chains from a single sample sequenced in a study of shared clonotypes between healthy human individuals. Measured with immunoSEQ multiplex PCR; TCRdb has only the in-frame clones, and not every one. The profile shows 2 million to 2.5 million clones, roughly 93% of them singletons. The sample comprised naive CD4+ T cells from PBMCs. Documented subset: CD45RA+ positively selected. The receptors were sampled from a man between 18 and 35 years old in good health. Some clones in this sample may be carry-over from other donors' samples.

The chain carries TRBV28 and TRBJ1-2; TRBD1 agrees at 10 bases. The CDR3 extends over 14 amino acids. CDR1 and CDR2 from the germline V gene are MDHEN and SYDVKM. V lost 8 bases, J lost 4 bases, and 7 bases stayed unmatched. The CDR3 bases are TGTGCCAGCTCGGGGACAGGGGCCGCCTATGGCTACACCTTC. This translates into CASSGTGAAYGYTF.

V is TRBV18 and J is TRBJ1-3, with 9 bases fitting TRBD1. This CDR3 has 17 amino acids. V shed 2 bases, J shed 2 bases, and the junction held 7 bases outside the gene matches. In germline, CDR1 is KGHSH, CDR2 LQKENI. This CDR3 is CASSPVGTGQAGNTIYF. The CDR3 DNA reads TGTGCCAGCTCACCAGTCGGGACAGGGCAAGCTGGAAACACCATATATTTT.